Below are 7 T cell receptor beta chains sequenced from a single sample in a study of human T cells and chemical hapten exposure. TCRdb processed the RACE reads anew with MiXCR; each CDR3 protein has one entry. The sample yields some 180,000 distinct CDR3 sequences, approximately 20% seen once. Indicated time point: patch test 1, 2 weeks after DPC sensitization. Treatment given: therapeutic diphenylcyclopropenone sensitization with weekly scalp DPC. Sequencing used whole blood, obtained in connection with sensitization to the hapten diphenylcyclopropenone (DPC). These receptors all stem from a woman aged 45-65 years with alopecia areata. Some clones in this sample may be carry-over from other donors' samples.

The table lists this clonotype with a few counts. The J gene is TRBJ2-7, the V gene TRBV5-1; D gene uncertain. V lost 1 base and J 5 bases, leaving 16 bases between the germline ends. Germline assignment: CDR1 SGHRS and CDR2 YFSETQ. The CDR3 loop spans 15 amino acids. CDR3 sequence (DNA): TGCGCCAGCAGCTTGCGCACTGGGATCCAGAACGAGCAGTACTTC. Amino acids: CASSLRTGIQNEQYF.

CDR3 loop: CASSFPLSEQYF. Written as DNA, the CDR3 is TGTGCCAGCAGCTTCCCGTTGAGCGAGCAGTACTTC. The J gene is TRBJ2-7, the V gene TRBV7-9; the D is unclear. The CDR3 is 12 amino acids. Per germline, CDR1 SEHNR and CDR2 FQNEAQ (reference sequence). Deletions cut 3 bases from V and 6 bases from J, with 9 bases between. The full variable domain, rest sourced from reference TRBV7-9 and TRBJ2-7, is DTGVSQNPRHKITKRGQNVTFRCDPISEHNRLYWYRQTLGQGPEFLTYFQNEAQLEKSRLLSDRFSAERPKGSFSTLEIQRTEQGDSAMYLCASSFPLSEQYFGPGTRLTVT.

This clonotype has a handful of counts. The chain employs TRBV24-1 and TRBJ1-5; D may be TRBD1 (6 bases). Looked up from germline, CDR1 is KGHDR and CDR2 is SFDVKD. CDR3 length: 17 amino acids. V lost 5 bases and J lost 4, with 20 bases in between. The CDR3 region is CATSVSGQGRGNQPQHF. CDR3 in DNA: TGTGCCACCAGTGTTTCCGGCCAGGGGCGAGGGAATCAGCCCCAGCATTTT.

The V gene is TRBV29-1, the J gene TRBJ2-6; unclear D gene. The CDR3 totals 13 residues. CDR1 and CDR2 (germline): SQVTM, ANQGSEA. Trimming cost V 4 bases and J 4 bases, with 8 bases left between them. The CDR3 DNA is TGCAGCGTTGTGTCTTGGGGGGCCAACGTCCTGACTTTC. It yields the protein CSVVSWGANVLTF.

The chain employs TRBV3-1 and TRBJ1-2; the D gene is possibly TRBD1 (6 bases). Germline values: CDR1 LGHDT, CDR2 YNNKEL (reference sequence). V lost 5 bases and J lost 4, with 14 bases in between. The CDR3 has 14 residues. The chain's CDR3 is CASSYIGRGYGYTF. The CDR3 DNA follows: TGTGCCAGCAGCTATATCGGCAGGGGCTATGGCTACACCTTC.

This clonotype was observed a handful of times. The rearrangement joins TRBV5-1 to TRBJ2-1; 8 bases map to TRBD1. The V gene end was trimmed by 5 bases and the J gene end by 6 bases; junction bases not matched to a gene: 7. The CDR3 is 14 amino acids. Germline V lookup: CDR1 SGHRS, CDR2 YFSETQ. CDR3 DNA: TGCGCCAGCAGTTCGGGACAGGTCGGCAATGAGCAGTTCTTC. Amino acids: CASSSGQVGNEQFF.

This clonotype was seen just once. This chain links TRBV14 with TRBJ1-2; no clear D. Between the trimmed V and J ends, which lost 4 bases and 4 bases, there was a span of 10 bases. The CDR3 totals 13 residues. Germline CDR1 and CDR2: SGHDN and FVKESK. This CDR3 reads CASSPRPGYGYTF. CDR3 DNA sequence: TGTGCCAGCAGCCCGAGGCCGGGCTATGGCTACACCTTC.